This TCR beta chain was recovered during a study of blood T cell repertoires in COVID-19. About the research overall: Sources were T cells, B-cell-depleted T cells, or PBMCs; the material itself was cDNA or gDNA.

CDR3 length: 17 residues. The junction had 14 bases not matched to a gene; V was cut back by 5 bases and J by 3 bases. Germline CDR1 is SGHNT and CDR2 is YENEEA. Per the original data handling: Researchers report that nucleated cell counts were estimated from reference gene primer amplification. Profiling relied on immunoSEQ multiplex PCR, and the TCRdb table lists in-frame clones only, not all of them. That table is the source of V, J and clone size, and D and trimming were worked out from the DNA. The sample records 80,000 to 100,000 clones, 70% to 90% being singletons. The gene calls are TRBV11-3 and TRBJ2-7; 9 bases fit TRBD1. The sequence was collected from a woman of 80 years or more with acute or convalescent COVID-19. Input material: peripheral blood. CDR3 in DNA: TGTGCCAGCAGCCTCACTTACGTGGGGACAGGGTACTACGAGCAGTACTTC. It yields the protein CASSLTYVGTGYYEQYF. Full variable domain (outside the CDR3, taken from reference TRBV11-3 and TRBJ2-7): EAGVVQSPRYKIIEKKQPVAFWCNPISGHNTLYWYLQNLGQGPELLIRYENEEAVDDSQLPKDRFSAERLKGVDSTLKIQPAELGDSAVYLCASSLTYVGTGYYEQYFGPGTRLTVT.